The 19 T cell receptor beta chains reported below all come from one sample, sequenced in a study of T-cell reconstitution after alpha-beta-depleted transplantation in children. The TCRbeta library was prepared with unique molecular identifiers. Using its own MiXCR run on the PCR reads, TCRdb lists one record per CDR3 protein. The sample includes about 580,000 distinct CDR3 sequences, 23% of them seen just once. The specimen comprised PBMCs, mostly from graft donor cells, sampled 360 days after TCRalphabeta/CD19-depleted stem cell transplant. The receptors were gathered from a boy under three years old who had a stem cell transplant for acute myeloid leukemia, so the T cells may come from the graft donor.

This clonotype has a count of ten or more. The chain joins TRBV6-5 to TRBJ1-1; D may be TRBD1 (5 bases). V gave up 2 bases and J gave up 1 base, with 8 bases separating them. This CDR3 contains 14 residues. Germline loops: CDR1 MNHEY, CDR2 SVGAGI. CDR3 sequence reads: CASSYGGANTEAFF. The CDR3 DNA reads TGTGCCAGCAGTTACGGAGGGGCGAACACTGAAGCTTTCTTT.

This clonotype was seen a few times. The chain uses TRBV12-3 or TRBV12-4 and TRBJ2-7, with 10 nucleotides matching TRBD1. With V trimmed by 6 bases and J by 3 bases, 5 bases remained unmatched. The CDR3 contains 14 residues. In DNA form, the CDR3 reads TGTGCCAGCAGGATGACAGGGGGCCGCTACGAGCAGTACTTC. Translating it yields CASRMTGGRYEQYF.

There are a few counts of this clonotype. V usage is TRBV12-3 or TRBV12-4 and J usage is TRBJ2-1; TRBD1 aligns across 8 bases. Trimming at V came to 6 bases and at J to 14 bases, leaving 9 bases not matched to a gene. This CDR3 has 12 amino acids. In nucleotides, the CDR3 is TGTGCCAGCAGACTACCCCCGGGACAGGAGTTCTTC. It translates to CASRLPPGQEFF.

This clonotype was seen a few times. The chain uses TRBV6-1 and TRBJ2-7; 7 bases agree with TRBD2. The CDR3 consists of 14 residues. V gave up 5 bases and J gave up 7 bases; unmatched junction bases: 11. Germline-derived CDR1 and CDR2 are MNHNS and SASEGT. The CDR3 region has the DNA TGTGCCAGCAGTAGAGACAGCTCGGGGGGAGAGCAGTACGTC. Translation: CASSRDSSGGEQYV.

This clonotype was counted a few times. The chain links TRBV7-2 to TRBJ1-1, with unresolved D. The V gene lost 6 bases and the J gene lost 1 base, with 9 bases spanning the gap. The germline V gene encodes CDR1 SGHTA and CDR2 FQGNSA. The CDR3 sequence is 13 residues long. CDR3 residues: CASSWVENTEAFF. DNA for the CDR3: TGTGCCAGCAGTTGGGTTGAGAACACTGAAGCTTTCTTT.

The J gene is TRBJ2-7, the V gene TRBV28; D call uncertain. From germline, CDR1 is MDHEN and CDR2 SYDVKM. Trimming left V 5 bases short and J 7 bases short, with 18 bases between. The CDR3 contains 14 residues. This CDR3 reads CASSISPVGWEQYV. CDR3 nucleotide sequence: TGTGCCAGCAGTATATCCCCAGTAGGCTGGGAGCAGTACGTC.

This clonotype was observed once. This chain uses TRBV30 with TRBJ2-4; D gene uncertain. Germline-derived CDR1 and CDR2 are GTSNPN and SVGIG (reference sequence). The CDR3 totals 13 residues. V lost 3 bases and J lost 6, with 12 bases in between. This chain's CDR3 is CAWRTAGLNIQYF. CDR3 nucleotides: TGTGCCTGGAGGACCGCCGGATTAAACATTCAGTACTTC.

The chain joins TRBV20-1 to TRBJ2-3; D unclear. The CDR3 has 15 amino acids. The germline V and J ends were trimmed by 6 bases and 4 bases, with 20 bases remaining between them. The V gene's germline CDR1 is DFQATT and CDR2 SNEGSKA (reference sequence). The CDR3 nucleotides are TGCAGTGCACGAGAGTACGGATTTGGCGCAGATACGCAGTATTTT. Its protein is CSAREYGFGADTQYF.

The V gene is TRBV7-2, the J gene TRBJ2-7, with 12 bases fitting TRBD2. The J segment lost 0 bases and the V segment lost 6 bases, leaving 6 bases of the junction unmatched. CDR3 length: 16 amino acids. Germline V gene data show CDR1 as SGHTA and CDR2 as FQGNSA. The CDR3 coding sequence is TGTGCCAGCAGAAGGACTAGCGGGGTTAGCTCCTACGAGCAGTACTTC. It encodes CASRRTSGVSSYEQYF.

This clonotype was seen repeatedly, ten times or more. CDR3 in DNA: TGCGCCAGCAGCTTGGAATGGGGCACTGAAGCTTTCTTT. Its translation: CASSLEWGTEAFF. The chain combines TRBV5-1 with TRBJ1-1; D remains unclear. The V gene lost 0 bases and the J gene lost 4 bases, with 7 bases spanning the gap. The CDR3 sequence is 13 residues long. The germline CDR1 and CDR2 sequences are SGHRS and YFSETQ.

This clonotype was picked up a small number of times. This sequence joins TRBV20-1 and TRBJ1-1, with TRBD1 identical over 7 bases. Germline CDR1 and CDR2: DFQATT and SNEGSKA (reference sequence). This CDR3 spans 14 amino acids. J lost 1 base, V lost 0 bases, and 2 bases had no gene match. CDR3 sequence reads: CSAREGGPNTEAFF. The DNA of the CDR3 is TGCAGTGCTAGAGAAGGGGGCCCGAACACTGAAGCTTTCTTT.

This clonotype was picked up a small number of times. The rearrangement links TRBV6-5 to TRBJ1-2; TRBD1 aligns across 7 bases. Germline CDR1 and CDR2: MNHEY and SVGAGI. Unmatched junction bases numbered 15, after V lost 6 bases and J lost 8 bases. CDR3 size: 15 residues. CDR3 protein: CASRYGTGTAKGYTF. The CDR3 DNA follows: TGTGCCAGCAGATACGGAACCGGGACAGCTAAAGGCTACACCTTC.

This clonotype showed up many times. The CDR3 spells CATGGSGNTIYF. CDR3 DNA sequence: TGTGCCACCGGGGGCTCTGGAAACACCATATATTTT. The rearrangement links TRBV28 to TRBJ1-3, with a tentative D call TRBD1 (5 bases). This CDR3 spans 12 amino acids. V lost 10 bases and J lost 0, with 7 bases in between. Germline values: CDR1 MDHEN, CDR2 SYDVKM.

This clonotype was observed a handful of times. The CDR3 DNA is TGCAGCGCTCAACCCGGGATCTCTTCGGGAGGCTACACCTTC. The encoded protein is CSAQPGISSGGYTF. The V gene is TRBV29-1, the J gene TRBJ1-2; D is ambiguous. Trimming removed 7 bases from V and 8 bases from J, with 23 bases in between. The CDR3 runs to 14 residues. Germline values: CDR1 SQVTM, CDR2 ANQGSEA.

The rearrangement joins TRBV12-3 or TRBV12-4 to TRBJ2-1, with 7 bases lining up with TRBD2. V lost 3 bases, J lost 6 bases, and 2 bases stayed unmatched. The CDR3 has 13 amino acids. CDR3 nucleotides: TGTGCCAGCAGTTTGAGGACTAGCAATGAGCAGTTCTTC. Protein: CASSLRTSNEQFF.

This clonotype was counted many times. The rearrangement joins TRBV7-6 to TRBJ1-1; maybe TRBD1 (5 bases). The V and J ends lost 4 bases and 3 bases respectively, with 9 bases between them. This CDR3 is built from 13 residues. CDR1 and CDR2 (germline): SGHVS, FNYEAQ. The chain's CDR3 is CASSWQGYTEAFF. In DNA form, the CDR3 reads TGTGCCAGCAGCTGGCAGGGCTACACTGAAGCTTTCTTT.

This clonotype was seen at least ten times. The chain links TRBV6-5 to TRBJ2-7; D gene uncertain. CDR1 and CDR2 (germline): MNHEY, SVGAGI. There are 14 residues in the CDR3. V shed 2 bases and J shed 0 bases, with 8 bases lying between them. CDR3 DNA: TGTGCCAGCAGTTACGAACGAAGCTCCTACGAGCAGTACTTC. It is translated as CASSYERSSYEQYF.

This clonotype has just a few counts. This sequence joins TRBV24-1 and TRBJ2-5; a weak D match, TRBD2 (6 bases). V dropped 5 bases and J dropped 5 bases, with 17 bases sitting between them. CDR3 length equals 15 residues. Germline V gene data show CDR1 as KGHDR and CDR2 as SFDVKD. The chain's CDR3 is CATSVPGVSKETQYF. CDR3 in DNA: TGTGCCACCAGTGTCCCGGGAGTCTCCAAGGAGACCCAGTACTTC.

This clonotype was detected a few times. V and J are TRBV10-3 and TRBJ2-7; a weak D match, TRBD1 (6 bases). Germline V gene sequence: CDR1 ENHRY, CDR2 SYGVKD. V lost 7 bases and J lost 4, with 14 bases in between. The CDR3 covers 13 residues. CDR3 sequence (DNA): TGTGCCATCACCCGAACAGGGTGTTACGAGCAGTACGTC. Amino acids: CAITRTGCYEQYV.